A single sample gave rise to the 22 T cell receptor beta chains below, sequenced in a study of OX40 agonist ivuxolimab in advanced cancers. Only in-frame clones appear in the TCRdb table, and some are missing; sequencing was by immunoSEQ multiplex PCR. This table holds roughly 79,000 clones, over 80% found once. The specimen was CD4+ or CD8+ T cells sorted from blood, collected in a trial of the OX40 agonist ivuxolimab. The receptor source for this set is an adult with an advanced solid tumor such as melanoma, head and neck, liver or kidney cancer.

The V and J genes are TRBV29-1 and TRBJ2-7; 7 positions agree with TRBD1. V gave up 7 bases and J gave up 2 bases; unmatched junction bases: 5. The CDR3 contains 12 residues. CDR1 SQVTM and CDR2 ANQGSEA come from the germline V gene. The CDR3 bases are TGCAGCGCCCGACAGGGTACCTACGAGCAGTACTTC. Its protein is CSARQGTYEQYF.

CDR3 coding DNA: TGTGCCAGCTCGAGACAGGGTGAAAATCAGCCCCAGCATTTT. This sequence encodes CASSRQGENQPQHF. The chain joins TRBV18 to TRBJ1-5; 7 nucleotides agree with TRBD1. Germline loops: CDR1 KGHSH, CDR2 LQKENI. The CDR3 is 14 residues long. V shed 6 bases, J shed 4 bases, and the junction held 6 bases outside the gene matches. The full variable domain, its missing parts supplied by reference TRBV18 and TRBJ1-5, is NAGVMQNPRHLVRRRGQEARLRCSPMKGHSHVYWYRQLPEEGLKFMVYLQKENIIDESGMPKERFSAEFPKEGPSILRIQQVVRGDSAAYFCASSRQGENQPQHFGDGTRLSIL.

This clone was recorded only once. The CDR3 sequence is CASSIVSPGVSPQHF. CDR3 sequence (DNA): TGTGCCAGTAGTATAGTGAGCCCGGGGGTGAGCCCCCAGCATTTT. The chain employs TRBV19 and TRBJ1-5, with a weak D call TRBD1 (5 bases). V lost 1 base to trimming and J lost 10 bases, with 17 bases between them. There are 15 residues in the CDR3. CDR1 is LNHDA and CDR2 is SQIVND in the germline V gene (reference sequence).

The rearrangement uses TRBV5-5 and TRBJ2-2; the match to TRBD2 covers 7 bases. This CDR3 spans 17 amino acids. J was trimmed by 0 bases and V by 0 bases; bases with no gene match: 5. The germline V gene encodes CDR1 SGHKS and CDR2 YYEKEE (reference sequence). This CDR3 reads CASSLVASGANTGELFF. The CDR3 DNA is TGTGCCAGCAGCTTGGTGGCTAGCGGAGCGAACACCGGGGAGCTGTTTTTT.

The chain is built from TRBV6-5 and TRBJ1-1; D uncertain. V was clipped by 6 bases and J by 4 bases, with 15 bases between them. The germline CDR1 and CDR2 sequences are MNHEY and SVGAGI. This CDR3 is built from 14 residues. This CDR3 reads CASSLSVGGTEAFF. CDR3 in DNA: TGTGCCAGCAGCCTCTCCGTGGGAGGCACTGAAGCTTTCTTT.

The rearrangement uses TRBV19 and TRBJ2-7; D not resolved. This CDR3 is 12 amino acids long. In germline, CDR1 is LNHDA, CDR2 SQIVND (reference sequence). Trimming removed 5 bases from V and 7 bases from J, with 12 bases in between. In DNA, the CDR3 is TGTGCCAGTAGTTCGCCCGGTGGGGAGCAGTACTTC. Its protein is CASSSPGGEQYF. The full variable domain, rest sourced from reference TRBV19 and TRBJ2-7, is DGGITQSPKYLFRKEGQNVTLSCEQNLNHDAMYWYRQDPGQGLRLIYYSQIVNDFQKGDIAEGYSVSREKKESFPLTVTSAQKNPTAFYLCASSSPGGEQYFGPGTRLTVT.

This clone was counted a single time. This chain joins TRBV11-1 and TRBJ2-5; TRBD1 agrees at 7 bases. The germline gives CDR1 SGHAT, CDR2 FQDESV (reference sequence). V was pared by 1 base and J by 2 bases, with 4 bases of the junction left unmatched. This CDR3 has 15 residues. CDR3 region: CASSLDGTDQETQYF. For the CDR3, the DNA is TGTGCCAGCAGCTTAGACGGGACAGATCAAGAGACCCAGTACTTC.

The V call is TRBV19, the J call TRBJ2-3, with 10 nucleotides matching TRBD2. CDR3 length equals 14 residues. The ends lost 6 bases at V and 4 bases at J; junction bases unmatched: 4. CDR1 is LNHDA and CDR2 is SQIVND in the germline V gene (reference sequence). In DNA form, the CDR3 reads TGTGCCAGTAGGGTAGCGGGAGGCTCAGATACGCAGTATTTT. This translates into CASRVAGGSDTQYF. The whole variable domain, remainder taken from reference TRBV19 and TRBJ2-3, is DGGITQSPKYLFRKEGQNVTLSCEQNLNHDAMYWYRQDPGQGLRLIYYSQIVNDFQKGDIAEGYSVSREKKESFPLTVTSAQKNPTAFYLCASRVAGGSDTQYFGPGTRLTVL.

CDR3 nucleotide sequence: TGTGCCAGCTCACCAACAATGACAGGGGAGTATGGCTACACCTTC. It translates to CASSPTMTGEYGYTF. This chain links TRBV18 with TRBJ1-2, with 8 nucleotides matching TRBD1. This CDR3 spans 15 amino acids. CDR1 is KGHSH and CDR2 is LQKENI in the germline V gene. The V segment lost 2 bases and the J segment 5 bases; nucleotides outside the gene matches: 7.

CDR3: CARRWSTNEKLFF. The CDR3 DNA sequence: TGTGCCAGACGGTGGTCAACTAATGAAAAACTGTTTTTT. J is TRBJ1-4 and V is TRBV25-1; D uncertain. The CDR3 runs to 13 residues. Trimming removed 9 bases at V and 0 bases at J, with 8 bases between. CDR1 is MGHDK and CDR2 is SYGVNS in the germline V gene.

This chain links TRBV14 with TRBJ2-6; D is unclear. The CDR3 contains 15 residues. Germline CDR1 reads SGHDN; CDR2 reads FVKESK. Trimming pared 4 bases from V and 1 base from J, leaving 8 bases between. CDR3 sequence (DNA): TGTGCCAGCAGCCGGTGGAAGTCTGGGGCCAACGTCCTGACTTTC. Translated, it gives CASSRWKSGANVLTF.

The chain links TRBV7-2 to TRBJ1-5, with D uncertain. Between the trimmed V and J ends, which lost 1 base and 3 bases, there was a span of 13 bases. The CDR3 sequence is 16 residues long. Germline V CDR1 and CDR2: SGHTA, FQGNSA. The DNA for the CDR3 is TGTGCCAGCAGCTTAGGTCCACGGGGAATCAATCAGCCCCAGCATTTT. Protein sequence: CASSLGPRGINQPQHF.

The V call is TRBV4-1, the J call TRBJ2-3; 10 nucleotides line up with TRBD2. The CDR3 has 16 amino acids. CDR1 is MGHRA, CDR2 YSYEKL, per germline. V was pared by 3 bases and J by 7 bases, with 10 bases of the junction left unmatched. CDR3 DNA sequence: TGCGCCAGCAGCCACCCTAGCGGGGGTTCCCCGAATACGCAGTATTTT. Protein: CASSHPSGGSPNTQYF.

CDR3 sequence: CASSFTSGTRPYEQYF. In DNA, the CDR3 is TGTGCCAGCAGCTTTACCTCCGGGACTAGACCCTACGAGCAGTACTTC. The V gene is TRBV5-6, the J gene TRBJ2-7, with TRBD2 matching over 8 bases. CDR3 length equals 16 residues. Germline CDR1 SGHDT, CDR2 YYEEEE. The trim removed 2 bases at V and 2 bases at J, leaving 9 bases unmatched.

The J gene is TRBJ1-4, the V gene TRBV7-2; D not certain. The V end was cut by 1 base, the J end by 3 bases, with 12 bases between. The CDR3 contains 16 residues. Germline V lookup: CDR1 SGHTA, CDR2 FQGNSA. For the CDR3, the DNA is TGTGCCAGCAGCTTAGTACTACAGACCTCTAATGAAAAACTGTTTTTT. It is translated as CASSLVLQTSNEKLFF.

V usage is TRBV28 and J usage is TRBJ1-5, with a weak D call TRBD1 (6 bases). Between the trimmed V and J ends, which lost 7 bases and 0 bases, there was a span of 19 bases. CDR1 MDHEN and CDR2 SYDVKM come from the germline V gene. This CDR3 is 17 amino acids long. The CDR3 nucleotides read TGTGCCAGCATCCCCCGATCGGGGGACATTAGCAATCAGCCCCAGCATTTT. It encodes CASIPRSGDISNQPQHF.

This chain uses TRBV7-9 with TRBJ1-2; D not certain. The CDR3 loop spans 12 amino acids. V was trimmed by 5 bases and J by 5 bases, leaving 9 bases between them. Germline V gene lookup returns CDR1 SEHNR and CDR2 FQNEAQ (reference sequence). The CDR3 spells CASSGSGYGYTF. The CDR3 DNA is TGTGCCAGCAGCGGGTCTGGGTATGGCTACACCTTC.

In its sample, this clone was seen once. The V call is TRBV27, the J call TRBJ2-2; a weak D match, TRBD1 (6 bases). The length of the CDR3 is 16 residues. The V gene lost 2 bases and the J gene lost 4 bases, with 14 bases spanning the gap. Germline V gene sequence: CDR1 MNHEY, CDR2 SMNVEV (reference sequence). CDR3 amino acids: CASSLDRTLSTGELFF. In nucleotides, the CDR3 is TGTGCCAGCAGTTTAGACAGGACGCTATCCACCGGGGAGCTGTTTTTT.

This chain joins TRBV19 and TRBJ2-3, with D perhaps matching TRBD2 (6 bases). The CDR3 contains 15 residues. V lost 4 bases and J lost 4, with 15 bases in between. Germline-derived CDR1 and CDR2 are LNHDA and SQIVND (reference sequence). DNA of the CDR3: TGTGCCAGTAGTAAAGGGCTAGCGATTGCAGATACGCAGTATTTT. Amino acid sequence: CASSKGLAIADTQYF.

This chain uses TRBV15 with TRBJ1-5; D uncertain. This CDR3 is 14 amino acids long. Trimming shortened V by 0 bases and J by 6 bases, and 9 bases separated the two germline ends. Germline CDR1 and CDR2: LNHNV and YYDKDF (reference sequence). The DNA of the CDR3 is TGTGCCACCAGCAGAGATGTGAGATTTCAGCCCCAGCATTTT. Translation gives CATSRDVRFQPQHF.

This sequence joins TRBV4-3 and TRBJ2-4; a weak D match, TRBD1 (5 bases). The germline V gene encodes CDR1 LGHNA and CDR2 YSLEER. This CDR3 contains 16 residues. V was pared by 0 bases and J by 1 base, with 10 bases between. In DNA, the CDR3 is TGCGCCAGCAGCCAAGATACCAGGGTGGCCAAAAACATTCAGTACTTC. It yields the protein CASSQDTRVAKNIQYF.

The V call is TRBV19, the J call TRBJ2-1, with TRBD1 identical over 10 bases. CDR1 and CDR2 (germline): LNHDA, SQIVND (reference sequence). The CDR3 totals 14 residues. V shed 7 bases and J 5 bases; nucleotides not matched to a gene: 5. The CDR3 spells CASTWDRGNNEQFF. The CDR3 region has the DNA TGTGCCAGTACGTGGGACAGGGGAAACAATGAGCAGTTCTTC.